This passage covers 16 T cell receptor beta chains from one sample sequenced in a study of T-cell memory formation after mild COVID-19. TCRdb reprocessed the 5' RACE reads via MiXCR and lists one record per CDR3 protein. This table has 250,000 to 400,000 distinct CDR3 sequences, over 11% appearing once. The sample consisted of PBMCs or a T cell subset sorted from them (not recorded which). The receptors were gathered from a man between 18 and 35 years old who had mild COVID-19 (a few samples of this study predate the infection). Cell type and time point are not known.

This clonotype has a handful of counts. The CDR3 nucleotides read TGCGCCAGCAGTCCTGACAGGGTTGGCAATGAGCAGTTCTTC. Its protein is CASSPDRVGNEQFF. The chain links TRBV10-1 to TRBJ2-1; 7 nucleotides match TRBD1. The CDR3 consists of 14 residues. V shed 5 bases, J shed 6 bases, and the junction held 7 bases outside the gene matches. Per the germline V gene, CDR1 is WNHNN and CDR2 is SYGVQD (reference sequence).

This clonotype has just a few counts. The rearrangement joins TRBV27 to TRBJ1-5; the D is unclear. The CDR3 is made up of 14 amino acids. V lost 4 bases and J 0 bases, leaving 7 bases between the germline ends. Germline CDR1 MNHEY, CDR2 SMNVEV (reference sequence). The CDR3 nucleotides are TGTGCCAGCAGTTCTCTGTATAGCAATCAGCCCCAGCATTTT. Its protein product is CASSSLYSNQPQHF.

The chain couples TRBV28 to TRBJ2-7; D is perhaps TRBD2 (6 bases). The CDR3 has 14 residues. With 3 bases removed from V and 1 base from J, the gap between germline ends came to 10 bases. Germline V gene sequence: CDR1 MDHEN, CDR2 SYDVKM. DNA for the CDR3: TGTGCCAGCAGTTTGAAGGGGAGGTCCTACGAGCAGTACGTC. It is translated as CASSLKGRSYEQYV.

The CDR3 DNA sequence: TGCGCCAGCAGCTTGGAGGGGTTAACTGAGCAGTTCTTC. It encodes CASSLEGLTEQFF. The chain uses TRBV5-1 and TRBJ2-1, with D perhaps TRBD1 (5 bases). The CDR3 contains 13 residues. The V gene's germline CDR1 is SGHRS and CDR2 YFSETQ. Trimming removed 0 bases from V and 9 bases from J, with 10 bases in between. Supplemented by reference TRBV5-1 and TRBJ2-1, the full variable domain reads KAGVTQTPRYLIKTRGQQVTLSCSPISGHRSVSWYQQTPGQGLQFLFEYFSETQRNKGNFPGRFSGRQFSNSRSEMNVSTLELGDSALYLCASSLEGLTEQFFGPGTRLTVL.

This clonotype was counted between two and nine times. V gene TRBV5-1 combines with J gene TRBJ2-3, with 9 positions matching TRBD2. The J segment lost 4 bases and the V segment lost 0 bases, leaving 9 bases of the junction unmatched. This CDR3 region has 17 residues. Germline CDR1 and CDR2: SGHRS and YFSETQ. CDR3 loop: CASSLEGPSGAPDTQYF. The CDR3, as DNA: TGCGCCAGCAGCTTGGAGGGTCCTAGCGGGGCCCCAGATACGCAGTATTTT.

The chain combines TRBV7-6 with TRBJ2-2; TRBD2 might be the D (5 bases). Germline-derived CDR1 and CDR2 are SGHVS and FNYEAQ. Trimming pared 4 bases from V and 7 bases from J, leaving 16 bases between. CDR3 length: 15 residues. The CDR3 spells CASSSPEGPRGELFF. The DNA of the CDR3 is TGTGCCAGCAGCTCCCCTGAGGGCCCCCGCGGGGAGCTGTTTTTT.

This clonotype was counted only a few times. The chain couples TRBV20-1 to TRBJ1-4; D uncertain. With 3 bases removed from V and 3 bases from J, the gap between germline ends came to 14 bases. Germline CDR1 reads DFQATT; CDR2 reads SNEGSKA (reference sequence). This CDR3 has 15 residues. The CDR3 bases are TGCAGTGCTAGTGCTGAGCCGGGTGCTAATGAAAAACTGTTTTTT. This translates into CSASAEPGANEKLFF.

This clonotype was recorded at least ten times. The V and J genes are TRBV5-1 and TRBJ1-2, with D possibly matching TRBD1 (5 bases). This CDR3 contains 17 residues. From germline, CDR1 is SGHRS and CDR2 YFSETQ. Deletions cut 0 bases from V and 7 bases from J, with 22 bases between. Written as DNA, the CDR3 is TGCGCCAGCAGCTTGGGGGGGGGTGCCCAAAGGATCTCTGGCTACACCTTC. Residues: CASSLGGGAQRISGYTF.

This chain links TRBV11-2 with TRBJ2-7, with D possibly TRBD1 on 5 matching bases. The CDR3 loop spans 15 amino acids. The germline gives CDR1 SGHAT, CDR2 FQNNGV. Trimming pared 4 bases from V and 2 bases from J, leaving 15 bases between. The CDR3: CASSYYRSATYEQYF. The CDR3 DNA is TGTGCCAGCAGCTATTACAGGTCTGCCACCTACGAGCAGTACTTC.

The rearrangement joins TRBV20-1 to TRBJ1-4; 9 bases are a match to TRBD1. V was pared by 5 bases and J by 11 bases, with 6 bases of the junction left unmatched. The CDR3 contains 12 residues. Germline-derived CDR1 and CDR2 are DFQATT and SNEGSKA (reference sequence). CDR3 DNA: TGCAGTGCTTCCGAGGGACAGGGTAAACTGTTTTTT. Translation gives CSASEGQGKLFF.

This clonotype has only a few counts. The chain links TRBV7-2 to TRBJ2-3, with D perhaps being TRBD1 or TRBD2 (5 bases each). CDR3 length equals 16 residues. Germline CDR1 is SGHTA and CDR2 is FQGNSA. V lost 1 base and J lost 2, with 13 bases in between. In nucleotides, the CDR3 is TGTGCCAGCAGCTTAGTATGGGGGTTACCCACAGATACGCAGTATTTT. This translates into CASSLVWGLPTDTQYF.

This clonotype was detected only a few times. J is TRBJ1-5 and V is TRBV6-6, with a tentative D call TRBD1 (5 bases). Germline V gives CDR1 MNHNY, CDR2 SVGAGI (reference sequence). V was pared by 0 bases and J by 4 bases, with 13 bases between. This CDR3 comprises 16 residues. CDR3 amino acids: CASSYSRRESNQPQHF. CDR3 sequence (DNA): TGTGCCAGCAGTTACTCGCGCAGGGAGAGTAATCAGCCCCAGCATTTT.

This clonotype showed up just a few times. The chain is built from TRBV9 and TRBJ2-3; D is perhaps TRBD1 or TRBD2 (5 bases each). Between the trimmed V and J ends, which lost 4 bases and 6 bases, there was a span of 18 bases. Germline V lookup: CDR1 SGDLS, CDR2 YYNGEE. This CDR3 is 15 amino acids long. CDR3 in amino acids: CASSSGRYQRDTQYF. The CDR3 DNA is TGTGCCAGCAGCTCGGGACGCTACCAGCGGGATACGCAGTATTTT. The full variable domain, in which reference TRBV9 and TRBJ2-3 provide the parts outside the CDR3, is DSGVTQTPKHLITATGQRVTLRCSPRSGDLSVYWYQQSLDQGLQFLIQYYNGEERAKGNILERFSAQQFPDLHSELNLSSLELGDSALYFCASSSGRYQRDTQYFGPGTRLTVL.

This clonotype was seen a few times. The chain combines TRBV5-1 with TRBJ2-2; possible D gene TRBD1, 5 bases. V lost 3 bases and J lost 2, with 11 bases in between. Per germline, CDR1 SGHRS and CDR2 YFSETQ. The CDR3 loop spans 15 amino acids. The CDR3 is CASSSYRFNTGELFF. In DNA, the CDR3 is TGCGCCAGCAGCTCCTACAGGTTTAACACCGGGGAGCTGTTTTTT.

This clonotype was counted between two and nine times. The chain joins TRBV4-3 to TRBJ2-1; D perhaps matches TRBD2 (5 bases). V was trimmed by 0 bases and J by 3 bases, leaving 21 bases between them. This CDR3 contains 19 residues. Germline V gene sequence: CDR1 LGHNA, CDR2 YSLEER. The CDR3: CASSQEWLGVRDLYNEQFF. CDR3 coding DNA: TGCGCCAGCAGCCAAGAGTGGCTCGGGGTTAGGGATCTCTACAATGAGCAGTTCTTC.

The sample holds a few counts of this clonotype. The chain combines TRBV4-1 with TRBJ2-3; 9 nucleotides agree with TRBD2. The CDR3 length is 17 residues. V was clipped by 1 base and J by 1 base; unmatched bases: 6. The germline V gene has CDR1 MGHRA and CDR2 YSYEKL. CDR3 in DNA: TGCGCCAGCAGCCAAGGGTCCGTAGCGGGGGGCACAGATACGCAGTATTTT. Translating gives CASSQGSVAGGTDTQYF.